Each of the 30 T cell receptor beta chains below was sequenced from the same sample in a study of T cells after yellow fever vaccination. In TCRdb, the 5' RACE reads were re-called with MiXCR into one record per CDR3 protein. This table holds 620,000 or so distinct CDR3 sequences, about 12% found once. The specimen was PBMCs, collected on the day of the yellow fever booster vaccination. Receptors were obtained from a man aged 25 to 45 who received the YFV17D yellow fever vaccine.

CDR3 coding DNA: TGCGCCAGCAGCCAAGAAGCCCGCTCCTACGAGCAGTACTTC. Translated, it gives CASSQEARSYEQYF. The chain combines TRBV4-3 with TRBJ2-7; D remains ambiguous. Germline V gene data show CDR1 as LGHNA and CDR2 as YSLEER. Trimming took 0 bases from V and 0 from J, leaving 6 bases between them. The CDR3 extends over 14 amino acids.

This clonotype came up a few times. CDR3 DNA: TGTGCCAGCGGGACAGGGGGAAGAACTGAAGCTTTCTTT. Encoded protein: CASGTGGRTEAFF. The chain combines TRBV25-1 with TRBJ1-1; the match to TRBD1 covers 11 bases. This CDR3 has 13 amino acids. From germline, CDR1 is MGHDK and CDR2 SYGVNS. V gave up 8 bases and J gave up 5 bases; unmatched junction bases: 4.

The rearrangement links TRBV10-2 to TRBJ2-1, with D possibly being TRBD2 (5 bases). The V end was cut by 5 bases, the J end by 8 bases, with 10 bases between. This CDR3 spans 12 amino acids. Germline CDR1 is WSHSY and CDR2 is SAAADI. The CDR3 sequence: CASSLFGDEQFF. The DNA for the CDR3 is TGCGCCAGCAGTCTTTTCGGGGATGAGCAGTTCTTC.

There are many counts of this clonotype. The V and J genes are TRBV7-2 and TRBJ2-1, with D uncertain. Germline-derived CDR1 and CDR2 are SGHTA and FQGNSA. The CDR3 consists of 13 residues. V shed 2 bases and J shed 5 bases, with 7 bases lying between them. The CDR3 sequence is CASSLSLDNEQFF. The CDR3 DNA reads TGTGCCAGCAGCTTATCCTTAGACAATGAGCAGTTCTTC.

Many counts were recorded for this clonotype. The rearrangement uses TRBV15 and TRBJ1-2; D is unresolved. This CDR3 comprises 14 residues. Trimming removed 0 bases at V and 8 bases at J, with 13 bases between. Germline V gives CDR1 LNHNV, CDR2 YYDKDF (reference sequence). This CDR3 reads CATSRDVRTPGYTF. CDR3 nucleotides: TGTGCCACCAGCAGAGATGTTAGGACCCCAGGCTACACCTTC.

CDR3 loop: CAWSAGRGLVRQPQHF. Here the CDR3 DNA reads TGTGCCTGGAGTGCGGGCAGGGGGCTTGTGAGACAGCCCCAGCATTTT. J is TRBJ1-5 and V is TRBV30; 8 bases match TRBD1. Germline CDR1 and CDR2: GTSNPN and SVGIG (reference sequence). Losses at the gene ends were 1 base for V and 7 bases for J; bases not matched to a gene: 12. The CDR3 spans 16 residues.

In this sample, this clonotype turned up many times. The rearrangement links TRBV5-4 to TRBJ2-1, with D perhaps matching TRBD1 (5 bases). The germline V gene encodes CDR1 SGHNT and CDR2 YYREEE (reference sequence). CDR3 size: 13 residues. Trimming cost V 3 bases and J 2 bases, with 6 bases left between them. The CDR3 bases are TGTGCCAGCAGCTCGGACACCTACAATGAGCAGTTCTTC. It is translated as CASSSDTYNEQFF.

This clonotype has only a few counts. The genes are TRBV12-3 or TRBV12-4 and TRBJ2-1, with 10 nucleotides matching TRBD1. This CDR3 is 17 amino acids long. V gave up 6 bases and J gave up 8 bases; unmatched junction bases: 16. In DNA, the CDR3 is TGTGCCAGCAGCCCGAGTTTAGGCGGGACAGGGGATTATGAGCAGTTCTTC. Protein product: CASSPSLGGTGDYEQFF.

The V and J genes are TRBV20-1 and TRBJ2-7; D is uncertain. There are 13 residues in the CDR3. Looked up from germline, CDR1 is DFQATT and CDR2 is SNEGSKA (reference sequence). The V end was cut by 3 bases, the J end by 0 bases, with 9 bases between. The CDR3 protein is CSARVGVSYEQYF. CDR3 sequence (DNA): TGCAGTGCTAGGGTCGGAGTCTCCTACGAGCAGTACTTC.

This clonotype showed up many times. The chain couples TRBV18 to TRBJ2-7; D call uncertain. CDR1 KGHSH and CDR2 LQKENI come from the germline V gene. V lost 3 bases to trimming and J lost 4 bases, with 10 bases between them. CDR3 length: 13 amino acids. The CDR3 DNA reads TGTGCCAGCTCACCTGACGGCCCATACGAGCAGTACTTC. Encoded protein: CASSPDGPYEQYF.

In regard to this clonotype: The conserved phenylalanine or tryptophan normally closing the CDR3 is absent here, so this likely arose from a read error. The DNA is omitted, as the CDR3 cannot be located on it reliably, and the CDR3 follows TCRdb's listing. The rearrangement links TRBV28 to TRBJ2-1; the DNA was not compared with TRBD2, the D call given in the table. Germline V gene sequence: CDR1 MDHEN, CDR2 SYDVKM. The CDR3 region is 12 residues in length, termini included. CDR3 loop: CASSKTGLPTSS.

J is TRBJ2-7 and V is TRBV20-1, with D possibly TRBD2 on 6 matching bases. The germline V gene has CDR1 DFQATT and CDR2 SNEGSKA (reference sequence). The CDR3 length is 15 residues. The germline V and J ends were trimmed by 0 bases and 0 bases, with 12 bases remaining between them. CDR3 protein: CSARDLGGTSYEQYF. The CDR3 region has the DNA TGCAGTGCTAGAGATCTTGGCGGGACCTCCTACGAGCAGTACTTC.

This clonotype was seen only a few times. The DNA of the CDR3 is TGTGCCAGCAGTCGCCCTTCATTCAGCGCTACGCAGTATTTT. Protein sequence: CASSRPSFSATQYF. This sequence joins TRBV6-1 and TRBJ2-3; D gene unclear. Germline V gene data show CDR1 as MNHNS and CDR2 as SASEGT. Deletions cut 5 bases from V and 8 bases from J, with 17 bases between. This CDR3 is 14 amino acids long.

The sample holds a few counts of this clonotype. The V gene is TRBV9, the J gene TRBJ2-5; no clear D gene. Trimming shortened V by 2 bases and J by 4 bases, and 3 bases separated the two germline ends. Germline values: CDR1 SGDLS, CDR2 YYNGEE. The CDR3 has 11 amino acids. The CDR3 DNA follows: TGTGCCAGCAGCGTGTCAGAGACCCAGTACTTC. The encoded protein is CASSVSETQYF.

This clonotype was counted ten times or more. The rearrangement links TRBV28 to TRBJ2-7; TRBD1 matches at 9 bases. This CDR3 has 13 residues. CDR1 MDHEN and CDR2 SYDVKM come from the germline V gene. V lost 6 bases to trimming and J lost 9 bases; unmatched junction nucleotides: 9. The CDR3 reads CASSSGQGPVQYF. The CDR3 coding sequence is TGTGCCAGCAGCTCGGGACAGGGCCCGGTGCAGTACTTC.

Of note for this clonotype: One end of the junction varies from germline; a read error may be responsible. J is TRBJ1-1 and V is TRBV20-1; D not resolved. There are 14 residues in the CDR3. The V gene's germline CDR1 is DFQATT and CDR2 SNEGSKA (reference sequence). DNA for the CDR3: TGCAATGCTAGAGATACGCGGCGGAACACTGAAGCTTTCTTT. This translates into CNARDTRRNTEAFF.

This clonotype has a handful of counts. The rearrangement uses TRBV10-3 and TRBJ2-2; D uncertain. Per germline, CDR1 ENHRY and CDR2 SYGVKD. The CDR3 extends over 13 amino acids. Trimming left V 8 bases short and J 1 base short, with 8 bases between. CDR3 bases: TGTGCCATCCGACTTATGAACACCGGGGAGCTGTTTTTT. It translates to CAIRLMNTGELFF.

This clonotype appeared a few times. This rearrangement joins TRBV20-1 to TRBJ2-3; D is ambiguous. The V end lost 6 bases, the J end lost 4 bases, and 11 bases lay between the germline ends. The CDR3 is made up of 12 amino acids. Germline V gene sequence: CDR1 DFQATT, CDR2 SNEGSKA (reference sequence). Here the CDR3 DNA reads TGCAGTGCCTCAACGAGATCAGATACGCAGTATTTT. Its translation is CSASTRSDTQYF.

The V call is TRBV9, the J call TRBJ2-1, with a weak D call TRBD1 (5 bases). The CDR3 has 13 amino acids. Trimming took off 3 bases at V and 6 bases at J, with 10 bases between the two ends. Germline loops: CDR1 SGDLS, CDR2 YYNGEE. The CDR3 reads CASSGQGSNEQFF. CDR3 nucleotides: TGTGCCAGCAGCGGTCAGGGATCCAATGAGCAGTTCTTC.

This clonotype showed up just a few times. The DNA of the CDR3 is TGTGCCAGCACTCTGGGGGGTCTGGAGGCCTACGAGCAGTACTTC. It is translated as CASTLGGLEAYEQYF. The chain links TRBV28 to TRBJ2-7; perhaps TRBD2 as D (6 bases). V was clipped by 7 bases and J by 2 bases, with 18 bases between them. CDR1 and CDR2 from the germline V gene are MDHEN and SYDVKM. The CDR3 covers 15 residues.

The chain uses TRBV6-2 or TRBV6-3 and TRBJ2-1; the match to TRBD2 covers 9 bases. The CDR3 spans 15 residues. The J segment lost 4 bases and the V segment lost 2 bases, leaving 3 bases of the junction unmatched. CDR1 and CDR2 from the germline V gene are MNHEY and SVGEGT. CDR3 in DNA: TGTGCCAGCAGTTACGAAAGCGGGAGGTACAATGAGCAGTTCTTC. Protein sequence: CASSYESGRYNEQFF.

This clonotype has more than one count but fewer than ten. This chain joins TRBV7-2 and TRBJ2-1; 8 bases are a match to TRBD1. CDR1 and CDR2 from the germline V gene are SGHTA and FQGNSA. The V and J ends lost 8 bases and 9 bases, in that order; junction bases with no gene match: 15. The CDR3 has 15 residues. The CDR3 loop is CASEAPTGARSEQFF. Here the CDR3 DNA reads TGTGCCAGCGAAGCTCCGACAGGGGCCCGCAGTGAGCAGTTCTTC. Full variable domain (remainder filled in from reference TRBV7-2 and TRBJ2-1): GAGVSQSPSNKVTEKGKDVELRCDPISGHTALYWYRQSLGQGLEFLIYFQGNSAPDKSGLPSDRFSAERTGGSVSTLTIQRTQQEDSAVYLCASEAPTGARSEQFFGPGTRLTVL.

This clonotype was seen a handful of times. The chain joins TRBV11-2 to TRBJ2-2, with D possibly TRBD1 on 6 matching bases. CDR3 length: 15 residues. V was cut by 4 bases and J by 1 base, with 10 bases left in between. Germline V gene data show CDR1 as SGHAT and CDR2 as FQNNGV. CDR3 sequence: CASSWWGQNTGELFF. CDR3 coding DNA: TGTGCCAGCAGCTGGTGGGGACAGAACACCGGGGAGCTGTTTTTT.

The CDR3 region is CASSDAVAGVSIEQYF. CDR3 sequence (DNA): TGCGCCAGCAGTGACGCGGTAGCGGGAGTGTCCATCGAGCAGTACTTC. The gene calls are TRBV10-2 and TRBJ2-7; 9 bases are shared with TRBD2. This CDR3 contains 16 residues. The ends lost 3 bases at V and 6 bases at J; junction bases unmatched: 12. Germline V gene lookup returns CDR1 WSHSY and CDR2 SAAADI.

This clonotype was counted a few times. The chain is built from TRBV7-2 and TRBJ2-7; D possibly corresponds to TRBD1 (5 bases). Germline loops: CDR1 SGHTA, CDR2 FQGNSA. This CDR3 is built from 16 residues. Trimming shortened V by 2 bases and J by 0 bases, and 14 bases separated the two germline ends. CDR3 bases: TGTGCCAGCAGCTTATCTTTTGTTGACAGCTCCTACGAGCAGTACTTC. It yields the protein CASSLSFVDSSYEQYF.

The genes are TRBV5-1 and TRBJ2-5, with TRBD2 identical over 9 bases. The CDR3 is made up of 18 amino acids. J was trimmed by 3 bases and V by 2 bases; bases with no gene match: 14. Per germline, CDR1 SGHRS and CDR2 YFSETQ. The CDR3 bases are TGCGCCAGCAGCTTCTGGGGCCCGACTAGCGGAGGAGAAGAGACCCAGTACTTC. It encodes CASSFWGPTSGGEETQYF. The full variable domain, with the rest looked up from reference TRBV5-1 and TRBJ2-5, is KAGVTQTPRYLIKTRGQQVTLSCSPISGHRSVSWYQQTPGQGLQFLFEYFSETQRNKGNFPGRFSGRQFSNSRSEMNVSTLELGDSALYLCASSFWGPTSGGEETQYFGPGTRLLVL.

The chain combines TRBV28 with TRBJ1-2, with D perhaps matching TRBD1 (5 bases). V shed 6 bases and J shed 7 bases, with 18 bases lying between them. The CDR3 sequence is 14 residues long. Germline CDR1 is MDHEN and CDR2 is SYDVKM. The CDR3 loop is CASSYTGAHLGYTF. For the CDR3, the DNA is TGTGCCAGCAGCTATACCGGGGCCCATCTTGGCTACACCTTC.

The chain employs TRBV29-1 and TRBJ2-1, with unresolved D. Trimming pared 1 base from V and 4 bases from J, leaving 14 bases between. Germline lookup yields CDR1 SQVTM and CDR2 ANQGSEA. CDR3 length equals 15 residues. CDR3 region: CSVEAKTQKYNEQFF. Written as DNA, the CDR3 is TGCAGCGTTGAAGCTAAGACACAAAAATACAATGAGCAGTTCTTC.

The CDR3, as DNA: TGTGCCAGCAGCTCCCTGGGGACGGGCTATGGCTACACCTTC. Protein: CASSSLGTGYGYTF. The J gene is TRBJ1-2, the V gene TRBV7-9; possible D gene TRBD1, 5 bases. The CDR3 length is 14 residues. The ends were cut back, 4 bases at V and 4 bases at J, with 13 bases in the middle. Looked up from germline, CDR1 is SEHNR and CDR2 is FQNEAQ (reference sequence).

The J gene is TRBJ2-1, the V gene TRBV20-1; D gene uncertain. V was trimmed by 5 bases and J by 5 bases, leaving 19 bases between them. This CDR3 comprises 15 residues. From germline, CDR1 is DFQATT and CDR2 SNEGSKA (reference sequence). This CDR3 reads CSAESAANGNNEQFF. The CDR3 nucleotides read TGCAGTGCTGAGAGCGCGGCTAACGGTAACAATGAGCAGTTCTTC.